Listed below are T cell receptor beta chains from one sample, sequenced in a study of blood T cell repertoires in COVID-19. Clones were read by immunoSEQ multiplex PCR, and TCRdb kept only the in-frame ones, dropping some. This sample has 81,000 or so clones, with around 88% found just once. Sequenced sample: peripheral blood. The origin of the receptors is a man aged 45-65 years with active COVID-19. The CDR3 runs from the conserved cysteine through the conserved F or W. The order of the fields is clone size, V gene, CDR3 length, D gene, J gene, CDR3 protein, CDR3 DNA. The D gene is left open where the match is weak. Some rows mark clone size as missing; the rest say once, few, many or name a class of expanded clone.

clone size: NA
V gene: TRBV2
CDR3 length: 12
D gene: TRBD1
J gene: TRBJ1-2
CDR3 protein: CASRRQGDGYTF
CDR3 DNA: TGTGCCAGCAGAAGACAGGGAGACGGCTACACCTTC

clone size: NA
V gene: TRBV15
CDR3 length: 15
D gene: NA
J gene: TRBJ1-2
CDR3 protein: CATSRDTGFNYGYTF
CDR3 DNA: TGTGCCACCAGCAGAGATACAGGGTTTAACTATGGCTACACCTTC

clone size: NA
V gene: TRBV18
CDR3 length: 15
D gene: NA
J gene: TRBJ1-2
CDR3 protein: CASSPQSDGNYGYTF
CDR3 DNA: TGTGCCAGCTCCCCTCAGAGCGACGGTAACTATGGCTACACCTTC

clone size: NA
V gene: TRBV5-6
CDR3 length: 14
D gene: NA
J gene: TRBJ1-2
CDR3 protein: CASSTESRIYGYTF
CDR3 DNA: TGTGCCAGCAGCACAGAAAGTAGAATCTATGGCTACACCTTC

clone size: few
V gene: TRBV28
CDR3 length: 13
D gene: TRBD2
J gene: TRBJ2-7
CDR3 protein: CASRASGGYEQYF
CDR3 DNA: TGTGCCAGCCGAGCTAGCGGGGGTTACGAGCAGTACTTC

clone size: NA
V gene: TRBV3-1/TRBV3-2
CDR3 length: 15
D gene: TRBD1
J gene: TRBJ1-1
CDR3 protein: CASSPISGGHTEAFF
CDR3 DNA: TGTGCCAGCAGCCCGATATCAGGGGGGCACACTGAAGCTTTCTTT

clone size: NA
V gene: TRBV6-1
CDR3 length: 17
D gene: TRBD1
J gene: TRBJ2-7
CDR3 protein: CASSGPSQGNSAYEQYF
CDR3 DNA: TGTGCCAGCAGTGGCCCCTCACAGGGGAACTCTGCCTACGAGCAGTACTTC

clone size: NA
V gene: TRBV6-1
CDR3 length: 16
D gene: NA
J gene: TRBJ1-4
CDR3 protein: CASSEGRGTTNEKLFF
CDR3 DNA: TGTGCCAGCAGTGAAGGGAGGGGAACAACTAATGAAAAACTGTTTTTT

clone size: NA
V gene: TRBV28
CDR3 length: 16
D gene: NA
J gene: TRBJ1-5
CDR3 protein: CASKWGRAVGNQPQHF
CDR3 DNA: TGTGCCAGCAAATGGGGGAGGGCGGTCGGCAATCAGCCCCAGCATTTT

clone size: NA
V gene: TRBV4-1
CDR3 length: 17
D gene: TRBD1
J gene: TRBJ1-2
CDR3 protein: CASSQDETTGGLVGYTF
CDR3 DNA: TGCGCCAGCAGCCAAGACGAAACGACAGGGGGATTGGTTGGCTACACCTTC